Listed below are T cell receptor beta chains from one sample, sequenced in a study of T cell changes during pregnancy in multiple sclerosis. Sequencing was performed with immunoSEQ multiplex PCR; in TCRdb, only in-frame clones are kept and a portion is missing. Of about 51,000 clones detected, almost 95% appear once; the ten largest clones hold 0.6% to 0.75%. The source material was CD4+ T cells from peripheral blood mononuclear cells, sampled in the third trimester of pregnancy. These receptors came from a female donor with multiple sclerosis, enrolled in a pregnancy study. Both conserved end residues are part of each CDR3. Each record gives: CDR3 protein, CDR3 DNA, clone size, D gene, J gene, V gene. The D gene is left open where the match is weak. Size is stated for part of the rows, as once, few or many counts, or as a class when the clone is expanded.

CDR3aa: CASSFQAGSTDTQYF
CDR3nt: TGTGCCAGCAGCTTTCAAGCCGGGAGCACAGATACGCAGTATTTT
abundance: once
d_gene: -
j_gene: TRBJ2-3
v_gene: TRBV7-2

CDR3aa: CASSVDSGSYEQYF
CDR3nt: TGTGCCAGCAGCGTAGATTCAGGCTCCTACGAGCAGTACTTC
abundance: -
d_gene: -
j_gene: TRBJ2-7
v_gene: TRBV9

CDR3aa: CASSPDRGRGSYEQYF
CDR3nt: TGTGCCAGCAGTCCAGACAGGGGGCGCGGCTCCTACGAGCAGTACTTC
abundance: -
d_gene: TRBD1
j_gene: TRBJ2-7
v_gene: TRBV27

CDR3aa: CASSLTQRNQPQHF
CDR3nt: TGTGCCAGCAGCTTAACACAGCGCAATCAGCCCCAGCATTTT
abundance: once
d_gene: -
j_gene: TRBJ1-5
v_gene: TRBV7-2

CDR3aa: CASSFKTGASGNTIYF
CDR3nt: TGTGCCAGCAGTTTCAAAACAGGGGCATCTGGAAACACCATATATTTT
abundance: few
d_gene: TRBD1
j_gene: TRBJ1-3
v_gene: TRBV2

CDR3aa: CASGAASTFLTGELFF
CDR3nt: TGTGCCAGCGGCGCCGCTAGTACGTTCCTCACCGGGGAGCTGTTTTTT
abundance: -
d_gene: -
j_gene: TRBJ2-2
v_gene: TRBV9

CDR3aa: CASSVAPRQSSGNTIYF
CDR3nt: TGTGCCAGCAGCGTAGCCCCTCGACAGAGCTCTGGAAACACCATATATTTT
abundance: once
d_gene: -
j_gene: TRBJ1-3
v_gene: TRBV9

CDR3aa: CASSVAMGTDTQYF
CDR3nt: TGTGCCAGCAGCGTAGCTATGGGCACAGATACGCAGTATTTT
abundance: -
d_gene: -
j_gene: TRBJ2-3
v_gene: TRBV9

CDR3aa: CASTAGTGANNEQFF
CDR3nt: TGTGCCAGTACCGCCGGGACAGGGGCGAACAATGAGCAGTTCTTC
abundance: -
d_gene: TRBD1
j_gene: TRBJ2-1
v_gene: TRBV19

CDR3aa: CASSFIALGQGADTQYF
CDR3nt: TGTGCCAGCAGCTTTATTGCTTTGGGACAGGGTGCAGATACGCAGTATTTT
abundance: -
d_gene: TRBD1
j_gene: TRBJ2-3
v_gene: TRBV7-9

CDR3aa: CASSPRGTGQQFF
CDR3nt: TGTGCCAGCAGCCCTAGAGGTACGGGACAACAGTTCTTC
abundance: -
d_gene: -
j_gene: TRBJ2-1
v_gene: TRBV11-3

CDR3aa: CASSLKSGKGETQYF
CDR3nt: TGTGCCAGCAGCCTGAAGAGCGGGAAGGGGGAGACCCAGTACTTC
abundance: -
d_gene: TRBD2
j_gene: TRBJ2-5
v_gene: TRBV27

CDR3aa: CASSLYGAGPQETQYF
CDR3nt: TGTGCCAGCAGTTTATATGGCGCGGGTCCCCAAGAGACCCAGTACTTC
abundance: once
d_gene: -
j_gene: TRBJ2-5
v_gene: TRBV28

CDR3aa: CAISEGGGPYNEQFF
CDR3nt: TGTGCCATCAGTGAGGGGGGAGGGCCCTACAATGAGCAGTTCTTC
abundance: -
d_gene: TRBD2
j_gene: TRBJ2-1
v_gene: TRBV10-3

CDR3aa: CASSLAPGQASSYGYTF
CDR3nt: TGTGCCAGCAGCTTAGCTCCGGGACAGGCCTCTTCTTATGGCTACACCTTC
abundance: -
d_gene: TRBD1
j_gene: TRBJ1-2
v_gene: TRBV7-2

CDR3aa: CASSQDLGTRSYEQYF
CDR3nt: TGTGCCAGCAGCCAAGATCTTGGGACTAGATCCTACGAGCAGTACTTC
abundance: -
d_gene: TRBD2
j_gene: TRBJ2-7
v_gene: TRBV4-2

CDR3aa: CASSISGSLETQYF
CDR3nt: TGTGCCAGTAGTATCAGCGGGAGTCTAGAGACCCAGTACTTC
abundance: -
d_gene: TRBD2
j_gene: TRBJ2-5
v_gene: TRBV19

CDR3aa: CASSRTFTDTQYF
CDR3nt: TGTGCCAGCAGCCGGACTTTCACAGATACGCAGTATTTT
abundance: -
d_gene: -
j_gene: TRBJ2-3
v_gene: TRBV6-1

CDR3aa: CASSPTGSYRSYTF
CDR3nt: TGTGCCAGCAGCCCTACGGGCTCATACAGGAGCTACACCTTC
abundance: -
d_gene: -
j_gene: TRBJ1-2
v_gene: TRBV28

CDR3aa: CATRGAKLNSVLTF
CDR3nt: TGTGCCACCAGGGGAGCCAAGCTGAACAGCGTCCTGACTTTC
abundance: -
d_gene: -
j_gene: TRBJ2-6
v_gene: TRBV5-4

CDR3aa: CASSNMDQPQHF
CDR3nt: TGTGCCAGCAGCAACATGGATCAGCCCCAGCATTTT
abundance: -
d_gene: -
j_gene: TRBJ1-5
v_gene: TRBV7-9

CDR3aa: CASSLTGYNEQFF
CDR3nt: TGTGCCAGCAGCCTGACAGGCTACAATGAGCAGTTCTTC
abundance: once
d_gene: -
j_gene: TRBJ2-1
v_gene: TRBV6-6

CDR3aa: CASSPAVGNRYTF
CDR3nt: TGTGCCAGCAGCCCAGCGGTGGGCAATCGGTACACCTTC
abundance: few
d_gene: -
j_gene: TRBJ1-2
v_gene: TRBV4-2

CDR3aa: CASRVLVKNIQYF
CDR3nt: TGTGCCAGTCGAGTGCTAGTAAAAAACATTCAGTACTTC
abundance: -
d_gene: -
j_gene: TRBJ2-4
v_gene: TRBV2

CDR3aa: CASSLIRTSGRNEQFF
CDR3nt: TGTGCCAGCAGCTTGATTAGGACTAGCGGGAGAAATGAGCAGTTCTTC
abundance: -
d_gene: TRBD2
j_gene: TRBJ2-1
v_gene: TRBV5-4

CDR3aa: CASSLRGGQTGELFF
CDR3nt: TGTGCCAGCAGCTTGAGAGGGGGTCAAACCGGGGAGCTGTTTTTT
abundance: -
d_gene: -
j_gene: TRBJ2-2
v_gene: TRBV7-2